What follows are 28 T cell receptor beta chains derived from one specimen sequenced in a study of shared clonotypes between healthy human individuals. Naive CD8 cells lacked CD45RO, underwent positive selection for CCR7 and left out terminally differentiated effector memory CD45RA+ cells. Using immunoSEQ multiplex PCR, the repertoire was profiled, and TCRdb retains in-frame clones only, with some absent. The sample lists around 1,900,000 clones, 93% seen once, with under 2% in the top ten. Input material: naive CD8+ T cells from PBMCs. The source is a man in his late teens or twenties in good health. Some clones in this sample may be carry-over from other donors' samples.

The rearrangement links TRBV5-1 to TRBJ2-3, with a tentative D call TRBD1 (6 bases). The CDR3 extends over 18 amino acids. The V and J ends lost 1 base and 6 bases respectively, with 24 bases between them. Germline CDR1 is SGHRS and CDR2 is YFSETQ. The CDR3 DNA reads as TGCGCCAGCAGCTTGCCGGTTGAAGGGGGAGCCACTTCGGATACGCAGTATTTT. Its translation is CASSLPVEGGATSDTQYF.

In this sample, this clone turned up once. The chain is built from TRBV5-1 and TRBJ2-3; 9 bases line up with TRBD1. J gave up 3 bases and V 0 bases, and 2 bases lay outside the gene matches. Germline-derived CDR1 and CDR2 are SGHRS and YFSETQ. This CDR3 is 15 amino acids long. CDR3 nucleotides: TGCGCCAGCAGCTTGGTGGACAGGGGAACAGATACGCAGTATTTT. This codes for CASSLVDRGTDTQYF. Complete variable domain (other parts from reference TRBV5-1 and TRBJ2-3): KAGVTQTPRYLIKTRGQQVTLSCSPISGHRSVSWYQQTPGQGLQFLFEYFSETQRNKGNFPGRFSGRQFSNSRSEMNVSTLELGDSALYLCASSLVDRGTDTQYFGPGTRLTVL.

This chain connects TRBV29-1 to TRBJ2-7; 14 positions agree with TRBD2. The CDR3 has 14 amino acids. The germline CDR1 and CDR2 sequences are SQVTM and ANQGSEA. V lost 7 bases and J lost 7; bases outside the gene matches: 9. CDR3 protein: CSARLAGGPGEQYF. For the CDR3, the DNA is TGCAGCGCCAGACTAGCGGGAGGGCCGGGTGAGCAGTACTTC.

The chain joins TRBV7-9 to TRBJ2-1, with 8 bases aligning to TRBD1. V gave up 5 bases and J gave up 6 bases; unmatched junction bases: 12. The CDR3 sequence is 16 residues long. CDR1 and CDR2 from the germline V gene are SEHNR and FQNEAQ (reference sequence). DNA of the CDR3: TGTGCCAGCAGCCCCCGGGTGACAGGGGTCGGCAATGAGCAGTTCTTC. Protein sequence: CASSPRVTGVGNEQFF. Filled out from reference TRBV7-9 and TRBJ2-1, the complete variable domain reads DTGVSQNPRHKITKRGQNVTFRCDPISEHNRLYWYRQTLGQGPEFLTYFQNEAQLEKSRLLSDRFSAERPKGSFSTLEIQRTEQGDSAMYLCASSPRVTGVGNEQFFGPGTRLTVL.

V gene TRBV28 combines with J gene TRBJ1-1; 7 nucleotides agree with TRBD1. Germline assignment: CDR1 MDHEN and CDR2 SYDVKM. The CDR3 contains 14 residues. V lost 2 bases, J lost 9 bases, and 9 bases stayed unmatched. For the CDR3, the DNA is TGTGCCAGCAGTTTAAGCCCTGACAGGGCCCAAGCTTTCTTT. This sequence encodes CASSLSPDRAQAFF.

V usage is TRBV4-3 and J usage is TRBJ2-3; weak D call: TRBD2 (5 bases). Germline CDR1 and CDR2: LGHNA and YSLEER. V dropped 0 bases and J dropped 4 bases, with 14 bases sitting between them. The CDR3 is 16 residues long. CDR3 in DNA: TGCGCCAGCAGCCAAGATCGGGGAGAGGGCCCAGATACGCAGTATTTT. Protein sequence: CASSQDRGEGPDTQYF.

The CDR3 is CASRGRTYEQYF. DNA of the CDR3: TGTGCCAGCAGGGGGAGAACCTACGAGCAGTACTTC. V gene TRBV6-6 combines with J gene TRBJ2-7; D may be TRBD2 (5 bases). Germline lookup yields CDR1 MNHNY and CDR2 SVGAGI (reference sequence). The ends were cut back, 6 bases at V and 2 bases at J, with 8 bases in the middle. The CDR3 has 12 amino acids.

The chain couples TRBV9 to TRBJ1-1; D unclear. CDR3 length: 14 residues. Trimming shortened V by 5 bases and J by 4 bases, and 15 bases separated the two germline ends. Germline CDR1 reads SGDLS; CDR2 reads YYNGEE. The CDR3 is CASSPPVAATEAFF. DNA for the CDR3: TGTGCCAGCAGTCCACCTGTAGCTGCCACTGAAGCTTTCTTT.

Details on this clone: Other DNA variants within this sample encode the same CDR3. CDR3 nucleotide sequence: TGTGCCAGCAGTCTAGGGCAACCCTCCTACAATGAGCAGTTCTTC. Encoded protein: CASSLGQPSYNEQFF. The chain recombines TRBV27 with TRBJ2-1; D not certain. The V gene lost 5 bases and the J gene lost 0 bases, with 11 bases spanning the gap. In germline, CDR1 is MNHEY, CDR2 SMNVEV (reference sequence). The CDR3 totals 15 residues.

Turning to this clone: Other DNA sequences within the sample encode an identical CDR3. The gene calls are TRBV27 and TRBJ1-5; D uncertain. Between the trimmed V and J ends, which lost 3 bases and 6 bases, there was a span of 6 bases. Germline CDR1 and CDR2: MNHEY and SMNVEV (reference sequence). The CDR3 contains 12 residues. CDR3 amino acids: CASSFSGQPQHF. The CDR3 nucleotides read TGTGCCAGCAGTTTTTCCGGTCAGCCCCAGCATTTT.

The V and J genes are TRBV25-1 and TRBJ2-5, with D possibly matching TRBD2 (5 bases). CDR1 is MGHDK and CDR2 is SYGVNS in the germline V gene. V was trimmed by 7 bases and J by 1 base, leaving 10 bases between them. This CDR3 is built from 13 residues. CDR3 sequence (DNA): TGTGCCAGCAAAAGCGGCGGCCAAGAGACCCAGTACTTC. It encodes CASKSGGQETQYF.

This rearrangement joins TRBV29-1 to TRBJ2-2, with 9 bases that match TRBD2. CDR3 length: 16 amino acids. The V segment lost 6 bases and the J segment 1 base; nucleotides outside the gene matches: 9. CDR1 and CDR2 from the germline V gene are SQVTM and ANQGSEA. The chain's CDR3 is CSVLPPTSGNTGELFF. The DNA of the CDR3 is TGCAGCGTCTTACCTCCGACTAGCGGGAACACCGGGGAGCTGTTTTTT.

CDR3 protein: CASSLWNLRTGFNEKLFF. CDR3 in DNA: TGTGCCAGCAGTTTATGGAATCTCCGGACAGGGTTTAATGAAAAACTGTTTTTT. This chain uses TRBV27 with TRBJ1-4, with TRBD1 identical over 8 bases. The trim removed 1 base at V and 4 bases at J, leaving 11 bases unmatched. This CDR3 region has 18 residues. Germline CDR1 MNHEY, CDR2 SMNVEV (reference sequence).

The DNA of the CDR3 is TGTGCCAGCAGTTCGGGGGCAGGCCTCTCCTACGAGCAGTACTTC. Translated, it gives CASSSGAGLSYEQYF. The chain employs TRBV27 and TRBJ2-7; either TRBD1 or TRBD2 may fit D (6 bases each). This CDR3 is 15 amino acids long. The V gene lost 4 bases and the J gene lost 0 bases, with 13 bases spanning the gap. CDR1 is MNHEY, CDR2 SMNVEV, per germline (reference sequence).

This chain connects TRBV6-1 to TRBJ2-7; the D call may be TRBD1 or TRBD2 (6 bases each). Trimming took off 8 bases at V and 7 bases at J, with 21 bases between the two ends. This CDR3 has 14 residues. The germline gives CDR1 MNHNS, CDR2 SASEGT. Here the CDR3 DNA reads TGTGCCAGCCGTCAGGGACACCCAGGGAGGGAGCAGTACTTC. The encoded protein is CASRQGHPGREQYF.

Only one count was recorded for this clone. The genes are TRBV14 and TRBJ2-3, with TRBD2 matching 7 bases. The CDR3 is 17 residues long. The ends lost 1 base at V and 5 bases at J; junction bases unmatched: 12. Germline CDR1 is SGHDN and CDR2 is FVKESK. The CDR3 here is CASSQVNLAEWGDTQYF. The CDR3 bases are TGTGCCAGCAGCCAAGTTAATCTAGCGGAGTGGGGAGATACGCAGTATTTT. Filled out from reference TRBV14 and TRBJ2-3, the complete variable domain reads EAGVTQFPSHSVIEKGQTVTLRCDPISGHDNLYWYRRVMGKEIKFLLHFVKESKQDESGMPNNRFLAERTGGTYSTLKVQPAELEDSGVYFCASSQVNLAEWGDTQYFGPGTRLTVL.

CDR3 residues: CASSRKRGGMSSYNEQFF. The DNA of the CDR3 is TGTGCCAGCAGCAGAAAGAGGGGCGGGATGAGCTCCTACAATGAGCAGTTCTTC. The genes are TRBV5-6 and TRBJ2-1, with D maybe TRBD2 (6 bases). The V gene lost 4 bases and the J gene lost 0 bases, with 20 bases spanning the gap. CDR1 and CDR2 (germline): SGHDT, YYEEEE. This CDR3 region has 18 residues.

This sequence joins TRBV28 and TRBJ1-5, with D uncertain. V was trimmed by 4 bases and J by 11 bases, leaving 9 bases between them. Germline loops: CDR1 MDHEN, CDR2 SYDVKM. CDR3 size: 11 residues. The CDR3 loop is CASSSSPAQHF. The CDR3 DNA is TGTGCCAGCAGTTCCTCCCCAGCCCAGCATTTT. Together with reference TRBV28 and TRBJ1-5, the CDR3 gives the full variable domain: DVKVTQSSRYLVKRTGEKVFLECVQDMDHENMFWYRQDPGLGLRLIYFSYDVKMKEKGDIPEGYSVSREKKERFSLILESASTNQTSMYLCASSSSPAQHFGDGTRLSIL.

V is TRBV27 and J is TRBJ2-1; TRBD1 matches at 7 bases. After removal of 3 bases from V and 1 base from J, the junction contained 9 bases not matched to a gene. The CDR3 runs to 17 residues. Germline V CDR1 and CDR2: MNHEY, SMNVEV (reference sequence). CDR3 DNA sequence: TGTGCCAGCAGTTTGACCGGGGACAGCGAATCCTACAATGAGCAGTTCTTC. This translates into CASSLTGDSESYNEQFF.

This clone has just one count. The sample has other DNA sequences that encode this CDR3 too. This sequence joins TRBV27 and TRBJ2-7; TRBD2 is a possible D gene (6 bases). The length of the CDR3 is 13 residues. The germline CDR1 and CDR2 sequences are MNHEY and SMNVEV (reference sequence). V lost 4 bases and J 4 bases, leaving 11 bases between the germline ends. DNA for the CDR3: TGTGCCAGCAGTTCGCGCGGGGCATACGAGCAGTACTTC. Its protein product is CASSSRGAYEQYF.

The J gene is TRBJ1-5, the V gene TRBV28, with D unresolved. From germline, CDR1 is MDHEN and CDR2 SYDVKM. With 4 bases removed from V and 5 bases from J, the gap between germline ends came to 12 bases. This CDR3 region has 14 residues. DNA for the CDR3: TGTGCCAGCAGTTCTTTTCAGGCAGATCAGCCCCAGCATTTT. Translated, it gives CASSSFQADQPQHF.

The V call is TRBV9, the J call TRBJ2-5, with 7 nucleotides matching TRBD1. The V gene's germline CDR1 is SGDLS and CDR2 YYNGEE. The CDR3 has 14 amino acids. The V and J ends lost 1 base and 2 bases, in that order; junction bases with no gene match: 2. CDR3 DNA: TGTGCCAGCAGCGTAAGGACAGGACAAGAGACCCAGTACTTC. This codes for CASSVRTGQETQYF. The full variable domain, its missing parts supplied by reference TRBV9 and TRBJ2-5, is DSGVTQTPKHLITATGQRVTLRCSPRSGDLSVYWYQQSLDQGLQFLIQYYNGEERAKGNILERFSAQQFPDLHSELNLSSLELGDSALYFCASSVRTGQETQYFGPGTRLLVL.

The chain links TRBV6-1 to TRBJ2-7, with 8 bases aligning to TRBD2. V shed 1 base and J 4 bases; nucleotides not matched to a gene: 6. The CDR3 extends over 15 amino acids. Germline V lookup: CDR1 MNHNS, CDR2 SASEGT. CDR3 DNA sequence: TGTGCCAGCAGTGAAGGGACTAGCAGCGGGTACGAGCAGTACTTC. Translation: CASSEGTSSGYEQYF.

Written as DNA, the CDR3 is TGTGCCAGCAGCTTATTTCTAGATACGCAGTATTTT. It is translated as CASSLFLDTQYF. The chain has TRBV7-8 and TRBJ2-3; D unclear. The CDR3 is made up of 12 amino acids. Germline V lookup: CDR1 SGHVS, CDR2 FQNEAQ. V lost 2 bases and J 5 bases, leaving 5 bases between the germline ends.

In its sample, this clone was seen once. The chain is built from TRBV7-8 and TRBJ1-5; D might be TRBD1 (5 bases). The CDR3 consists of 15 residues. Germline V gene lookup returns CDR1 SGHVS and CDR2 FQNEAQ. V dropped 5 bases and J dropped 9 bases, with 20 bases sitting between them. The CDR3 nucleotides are TGTGCCAGCAGCACGGGAGGGGAGGTAGTCGGGCCCCAGCATTTT. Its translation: CASSTGGEVVGPQHF.

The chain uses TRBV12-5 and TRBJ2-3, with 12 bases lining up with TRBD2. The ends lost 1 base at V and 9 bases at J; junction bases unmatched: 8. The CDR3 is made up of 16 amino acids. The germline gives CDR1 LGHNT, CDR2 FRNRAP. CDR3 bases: TGTGCTAGTGGTTTGGGGACTAGCGGGACCCTCGACACGCAGTATTTT. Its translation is CASGLGTSGTLDTQYF.

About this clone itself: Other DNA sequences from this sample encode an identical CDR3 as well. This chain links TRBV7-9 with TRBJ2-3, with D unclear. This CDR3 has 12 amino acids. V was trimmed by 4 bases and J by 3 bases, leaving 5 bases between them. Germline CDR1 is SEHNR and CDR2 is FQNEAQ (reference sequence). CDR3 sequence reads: CASSWGTDTQYF. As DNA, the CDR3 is TGTGCCAGCAGCTGGGGTACAGATACGCAGTATTTT.

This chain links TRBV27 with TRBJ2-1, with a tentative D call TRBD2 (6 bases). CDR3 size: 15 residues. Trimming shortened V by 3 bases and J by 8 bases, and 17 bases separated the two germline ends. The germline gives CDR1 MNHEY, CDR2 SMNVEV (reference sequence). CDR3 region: CASSFRDFLPDEQFF. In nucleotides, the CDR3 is TGTGCCAGCAGTTTTCGGGACTTCCTGCCCGATGAGCAGTTCTTC.